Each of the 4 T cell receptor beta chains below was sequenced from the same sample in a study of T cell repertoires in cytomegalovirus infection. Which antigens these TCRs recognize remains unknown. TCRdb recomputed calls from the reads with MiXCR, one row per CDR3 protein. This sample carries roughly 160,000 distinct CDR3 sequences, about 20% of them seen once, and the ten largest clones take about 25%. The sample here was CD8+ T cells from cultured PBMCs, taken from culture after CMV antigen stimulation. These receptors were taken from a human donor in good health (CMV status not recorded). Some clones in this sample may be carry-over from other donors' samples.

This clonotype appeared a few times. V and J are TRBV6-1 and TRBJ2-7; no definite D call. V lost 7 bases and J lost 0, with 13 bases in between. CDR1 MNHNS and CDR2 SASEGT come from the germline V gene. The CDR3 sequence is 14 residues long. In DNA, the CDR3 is TGTGCCAGCACGTCGGACGTGAGCTCCTACGAGCAGTACTTC. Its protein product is CASTSDVSSYEQYF.

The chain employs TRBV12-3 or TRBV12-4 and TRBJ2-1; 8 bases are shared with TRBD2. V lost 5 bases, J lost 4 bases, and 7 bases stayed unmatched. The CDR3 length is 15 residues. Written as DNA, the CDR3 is TGTGCCAGCAGTCGTGAGCCGGGGGGGTACAATGAGCAGTTCTTC. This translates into CASSREPGGYNEQFF.

The CDR3 is CASRGTYNEQFF. In DNA, the CDR3 is TGTGCCAGCAGGGGGACATACAATGAGCAGTTCTTC. The chain recombines TRBV2 with TRBJ2-1; tentative D call: TRBD1 (6 bases). Germline V gives CDR1 SNHLY, CDR2 FYNNEI. The CDR3 is 12 residues long. V was trimmed by 6 bases and J by 4 bases, leaving 7 bases between them.

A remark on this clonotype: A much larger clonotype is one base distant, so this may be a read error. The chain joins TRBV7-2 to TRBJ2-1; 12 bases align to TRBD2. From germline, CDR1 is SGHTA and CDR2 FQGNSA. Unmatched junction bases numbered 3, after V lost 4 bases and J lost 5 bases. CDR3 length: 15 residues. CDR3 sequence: CASSSSGGAHNEQFF. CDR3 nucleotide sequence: TGTGCCAGCAGCTCTAGCGGGGGGGCCCACAATGAGCAGTTCTTC.